This T cell receptor beta chain was retrieved from a study of CD8 T cells in ankylosing spondylitis. About this clonotype itself: The target antigen is unknown.

The authors made TCR beta libraries by quantitative 5'-RACE with molecular barcodes. Using its own MiXCR run on the 5' RACE reads, TCRdb lists one record per CDR3 protein. The sample consists of fewer than 750,000 distinct CDR3 sequences, over 15% of them appearing once. This CDR3 region has 15 residues. Per germline, CDR1 SGHRS and CDR2 YFSETQ. J gave up 3 bases and V 0 bases, and 4 bases lay outside the gene matches. The study, taken as a whole, reports: Clones that were linked to disease were CD8+ and were relatively rare in peripheral blood. Reportedly, matched ankylosing spondylitis synovial fluid was significantly enriched for disease-linked clones. What appeared characteristic of ankylosing spondylitis blood was a TCR beta motif of about eight highly homologous variants.

This clonotype was sampled from a male donor with ankylosing spondylitis. The chain uses TRBV5-1 and TRBJ2-3; 7 bases are a match to TRBD2. The sequenced material came from blood, either unsorted or a sorted T cell fraction (not recorded which). CDR3 sequence: CASSLAGRWTDTQYF. In nucleotides, the CDR3 is TGCGCCAGCAGCTTGGCCGGGAGGTGGACAGATACGCAGTATTTT.